These 10 T cell receptor beta chains were all obtained from the same sample, sequenced in a study of breast tumors, draining lymph nodes, adjacent tissues. TCRdb ran MiXCR on the multiplex PCR reads and lists one entry per CDR3 protein. The sample lists under 150,000 distinct CDR3 sequences, nearly 20% occurring once. Breast cancer patients provided tissue from their axillary draining lymph nodes. Material: axillary lymph node tissue. These receptor sequences come from a female donor with breast cancer. Some clones in this sample may be carry-over from other donors' samples.

Of note for this clonotype: A much bigger clone sits one base away, suggesting this may be a read error. The chain has TRBV6-5 and TRBJ1-2, with a possible D match to TRBD1 (5 bases). The germline CDR1 and CDR2 sequences are MNHEY and SVGAGI. V was trimmed by 0 bases and J by 7 bases, leaving 12 bases between them. This CDR3 is built from 14 residues. CDR3 sequence reads: CASSYSGGVSGYTF. DNA of the CDR3: TGTGCCAGCAGTTACTCGGGGGGGGTGAGTGGCTACACCTTC.

This clonotype showed up just a few times. A much larger clone lies one base from this, so it may be a read error. The CDR3 end shows no conserved phenylalanine or tryptophan, and so a read error is likely. The chain couples TRBV20-1 to TRBJ2-5; weak D call: TRBD2 (5 bases). V dropped 0 bases and J dropped 4 bases, with 15 bases sitting between them. CDR1 and CDR2 from the germline V gene are DFQATT and SNEGSKA (reference sequence). This CDR3 has 15 amino acids. CDR3 region: CSARDEGGWRETQYL. In DNA form, the CDR3 reads TGCAGTGCTAGAGATGAGGGCGGGTGGAGAGAGACCCAGTACCTC.

Written as DNA, the CDR3 is TGTGCCAGCACTGACAGGGACACCGGGGAGCTGTTTTTT. Translation: CASTDRDTGELFF. The chain couples TRBV28 to TRBJ2-2, with 7 bases lining up with TRBD1. CDR1 is MDHEN, CDR2 SYDVKM, per germline. CDR3 length: 13 amino acids. V lost 7 bases to trimming and J lost 3 bases; unmatched junction nucleotides: 2.

Many counts were recorded for this clonotype. The rearrangement uses TRBV30 and TRBJ1-2; D is unresolved. Germline values: CDR1 GTSNPN, CDR2 SVGIG (reference sequence). This CDR3 has 14 residues. V was trimmed by 0 bases and J by 3 bases, leaving 11 bases between them. The CDR3 loop is CAWSVRGMDYGYTF. The CDR3 DNA follows: TGTGCCTGGAGTGTACGAGGAATGGACTATGGCTACACCTTC.

As concerns this clonotype: Compared with germline, one end of the junction differs, possibly owing to a read error. The V and J genes are TRBV20-1 and TRBJ2-1, with TRBD1 identical over 8 bases. The CDR3 loop spans 16 amino acids. Looked up from germline, CDR1 is DFQATT and CDR2 is SNEGSKA (reference sequence). The CDR3 is CSARLQTGVSYNELLF. The CDR3 bases are TGCAGTGCTAGACTTCAGACAGGGGTCTCCTACAATGAGCTGCTCTTC.

The count of this clonotype is one. Sequence at one end of the junction differs from germline and may be a read error. CDR3 protein: CASSSGRWQDMQYF. DNA of the CDR3: TGTGCCAGCAGTAGTGGAAGGTGGCAAGATATGCAGTATTTT. The genes are TRBV27 and TRBJ2-3; unclear D gene. CDR3 length: 14 residues. Germline CDR1 is MNHEY and CDR2 is SMNVEV (reference sequence).

In its sample, this clonotype was seen many times. The chain employs TRBV12-3 or TRBV12-4 and TRBJ2-5; a weak D match, TRBD1 (6 bases). V was clipped by 5 bases and J by 4 bases, with 17 bases between them. CDR3 length: 15 amino acids. CDR3 amino acids: CASSPPGRGLETQYF. The CDR3 nucleotides read TGTGCCAGCAGTCCCCCCGGAAGGGGGTTAGAGACCCAGTACTTC.

As for this clonotype: One base away lies a much larger clone, so this may be a sequencing read error. The genes are TRBV11-3 and TRBJ2-5; perhaps TRBD2 as D (6 bases). Germline V gene data show CDR1 as SGHNT and CDR2 as YENEEA. The CDR3 covers 13 residues. The CDR3 DNA reads as TGTGCCAGCAGCCGCGGGATTAGGGAGACCCAGCACTTC. This translates into CASSRGIRETQHF.

This clonotype was observed many times. The genes are TRBV2 and TRBJ1-6; 7 bases are a match to TRBD1. Trimming took 7 bases from V and 0 from J; bases not matched to a gene: 9. Germline-derived CDR1 and CDR2 are SNHLY and FYNNEI. The CDR3 has 17 residues. The DNA for the CDR3 is TGTGCCAGCACCCGGGACAGCCCTAGCTCCTATAATTCACCCCTCCACTTT. Encoded protein: CASTRDSPSSYNSPLHF.

This clonotype occurred many times. V is TRBV5-1 and J is TRBJ2-7, with D perhaps TRBD2 (6 bases). The CDR3 has 14 amino acids. V dropped 0 bases and J dropped 4 bases, with 11 bases sitting between them. Per germline, CDR1 SGHRS and CDR2 YFSETQ. The CDR3 region is CASSLDGGRYEQYF. In DNA form, the CDR3 reads TGCGCCAGCAGCTTGGATGGGGGGAGATACGAGCAGTACTTC. Combining the CDR3 with reference TRBV5-1 and TRBJ2-7 gives the whole variable domain KAGVTQTPRYLIKTRGQQVTLSCSPISGHRSVSWYQQTPGQGLQFLFEYFSETQRNKGNFPGRFSGRQFSNSRSEMNVSTLELGDSALYLCASSLDGGRYEQYFGPGTRLTVT.